The 27 T cell receptor beta chains listed next were all sequenced from one sample in a study of tumor-infiltrating lymphocytes in primary liver carcinoma. Bulk tissue was left unsorted, and RNA and DNA were co-extracted from approximately 20-30 mg of it. From approximately 550 ng of total RNA, TCR beta-specific cDNA was reverse-transcribed using a constant-region primer. Slightly modified ARM-PCR with three nested multiplex PCR rounds yielded TCR beta libraries. Rounds one and two of PCR, each of around 9 cycles, were primed with TRBV1-TRBV30 forward primers and a C-beta reverse primer. TCRdb redid the calling of the multiplex PCR reads with MiXCR, one entry per CDR3 protein. The profile shows 30,000 to 40,000 distinct CDR3 sequences, just under 75% of them singletons. The sequenced sample consisted of liver tumor tissue from sampling region 4. Subset: tumor region T4, right-lateral pole. Receptors were obtained from a man aged 35-49 years with primary liver carcinoma and hepatitis B virus infection.

This clonotype showed up just once. This chain joins TRBV6-1 and TRBJ2-3; perhaps TRBD1 as D (5 bases). The CDR3 runs 11 residues. The V end lost 9 bases, the J end lost 11 bases, and 15 bases lay between the germline ends. Germline values: CDR1 MNHNS, CDR2 SASEGT. The CDR3, as DNA: TGTGCCAGAAGTCAAACAGGTATGCAGTATTTT. Translation: CARSQTGMQYF.

Notes on this clonotype: At one end, the junction sequence differs from germline, possibly due to a read error. V usage is TRBV6-6 and J usage is TRBJ2-4; weak D call: TRBD1 (6 bases). CDR3 size: 13 residues. Per germline, CDR1 MNHNY and CDR2 SVGAGI (reference sequence). The CDR3 nucleotides read TGTGCCGGCAGGAACAGGGCCAAAAACATTCACTACTTC. Translating gives CAGRNRAKNIHYF.

A word on this clonotype: One end of the junction fails to match germline, which may point to a read error. This chain links TRBV4-3 with TRBJ2-1; 7 bases line up with TRBD2. Germline V lookup: CDR1 LGHNA, CDR2 YSLEER. CDR3 length: 13 amino acids. The CDR3 sequence: CASSQEAGVKQFF. For the CDR3, the DNA is TGTGCCAGCAGTCAAGAGGCGGGGGTCAAGCAGTTCTTC.

With regard to this clonotype: The junction and the germline gene differ at one end; a read error may be behind it. V gene TRBV11-3 combines with J gene TRBJ2-7, with D perhaps matching TRBD1 (5 bases). The V gene's germline CDR1 is SGHNT and CDR2 YENEEA. CDR3 length equals 13 residues. The CDR3 loop reads CVSSVGHSYEQYF. The CDR3 DNA sequence: TGTGTCAGCAGCGTGGGGCACTCCTACGAGCAGTACTTC.

The V gene is TRBV5-4, the J gene TRBJ2-7; either TRBD1 or TRBD2 may supply D (6 bases each). From germline, CDR1 is SGHNT and CDR2 YYREEE (reference sequence). The CDR3 runs 17 residues. V was shortened by 4 bases and J by 2 bases, with 22 bases between the two germline ends. CDR3 sequence reads: CASSGGPGAETTYEQYF. The CDR3 coding sequence is TGTGCCAGCAGCGGGGGGCCGGGAGCGGAAACGACCTACGAGCAGTACTTC.

Comments on this clonotype: The junction shows a germline mismatch at one end, possibly a read error. J is TRBJ2-7 and V is TRBV4-3; no definite D call. The germline V gene encodes CDR1 LGHNA and CDR2 YSLEER. The CDR3 length is 13 residues. CDR3 coding DNA: TGCACCAGCAACCAAGCAGTTTCCCACGAGCAGTACTTC. Translation: CTSNQAVSHEQYF.

For this clonotype: A read error is likely, as this CDR3 ends without the conserved phenylalanine or tryptophan. The chain employs TRBV6-1 and TRBJ1-4; D ambiguous. V lost 0 bases and J 4 bases, leaving 12 bases between the germline ends. There are 16 residues in the CDR3. Germline loops: CDR1 MNHNS, CDR2 SASEGT. Here the CDR3 DNA reads TGTGCCAGCAGTGAAGCGGATATTGCAATTAATGAAAAACTGTTTTCT. Amino acids: CASSEADIAINEKLFS.

As for this clonotype: A read error may produce the germline difference seen at one junction end. This chain connects TRBV11-1 to TRBJ2-1, with TRBD2 identical over 8 bases. Germline V lookup: CDR1 SGHAT, CDR2 FQDESV (reference sequence). The CDR3 sequence is 13 residues long. DNA of the CDR3: TGTGCCAACAGCACGGGAGGGCCTAATGAGCAGTTCTTC. Translated, it gives CANSTGGPNEQFF.

Relative to its sample, this clonotype is large (0.1 to 1%). This chain links TRBV29-1 with TRBJ2-1; 7 bases align to TRBD1. The J segment lost 8 bases and the V segment lost 6 bases, leaving 10 bases of the junction unmatched. This CDR3 region has 13 residues. The V gene's germline CDR1 is SQVTM and CDR2 ANQGSEA. CDR3 in amino acids: CSVMRPGQDEQFF. CDR3 sequence (DNA): TGCAGCGTCATGCGCCCTGGACAGGATGAGCAGTTCTTC.

With regard to this clonotype: At one of its ends the junction is not consistent with the germline gene, which may arise from a read error. This chain links TRBV28 with TRBJ1-2, with 9 bases lining up with TRBD1. This CDR3 comprises 14 residues. CDR1 and CDR2 (germline): MDHEN, SYDVKM. CDR3 nucleotides: TGTGCCAGCAGGTTCTTGGGACAGGGATATGGCTACGCCTTC. Protein: CASRFLGQGYGYAF.

V gene TRBV5-4 combines with J gene TRBJ2-7; no reliable D call. Germline assignment: CDR1 SGHNT and CDR2 YYREEE (reference sequence). CDR3 length: 14 amino acids. V was shortened by 4 bases and J by 8 bases, with 19 bases between the two germline ends. The CDR3 nucleotides read TGTGCCAGCAGCGAGGCGGTCTGGGCCCCTAAGCAGTACTTC. It codes for CASSEAVWAPKQYF.

Concerning this clonotype: Compared with germline, one end of the junction differs, possibly owing to a read error. This rearrangement joins TRBV4-2 to TRBJ2-1, with no clear D. There are 15 residues in the CDR3. Germline-derived CDR1 and CDR2 are LGHNA and YNFKEQ. CDR3 DNA sequence: TGTGCCAGCAGCCATGTAAGTTTTTCCGGCAATGGGCAGATCTTC. It yields the protein CASSHVSFSGNGQIF.

Of note for this clonotype: The junction differs from germline at one of its ends, possibly a read error. The rearrangement uses TRBV6-1 and TRBJ2-7; a weak D match, TRBD2 (6 bases). CDR1 MNHNS and CDR2 SASEGT come from the germline V gene. The CDR3 has 13 residues. The CDR3 here is CASSAGLGYEQYF. The CDR3 nucleotides are TGTGCCAGCAGTGCGGGACTGGGCTACGAGCAATACTTC.

In the case of this clonotype: At one boundary the junction diverges from the germline segment, which might be a read error. This chain connects TRBV11-2 to TRBJ2-7; TRBD1 aligns across 9 bases. The germline V gene encodes CDR1 SGHAT and CDR2 FQNNGV. The CDR3 length is 15 residues. The CDR3 region has the DNA TGTACCAGCAGCCTACGATGGACAGGGGAAAACAAGCAGTACTTC. Residues: CTSSLRWTGENKQYF.

On this clonotype: Germline and junction disagree at one end, which may indicate a read error. This chain connects TRBV10-2 to TRBJ1-5; possibly TRBD1 for D (6 bases). This CDR3 is built from 13 residues. CDR1 is WSHSY, CDR2 SAAADI, per germline. The CDR3 coding sequence is TGCGGCAGCAGTGTAGGGGGAACGCAGCCCCAGCATTTT. This gives the protein CGSSVGGTQPQHF.

This clonotype is medium-sized (0.01 to 0.1%) by share. The CDR3 protein is CASSEQQGAYNEQFF. The CDR3 DNA reads as TGTGCCAGCAGTGAACAACAGGGGGCCTACAATGAGCAGTTCTTC. The rearrangement joins TRBV6-1 to TRBJ2-1, with TRBD1 identical over 8 bases. The CDR3 contains 15 residues. The V gene end was trimmed by 2 bases and the J gene end by 2 bases; junction bases not matched to a gene: 2. Germline-derived CDR1 and CDR2 are MNHNS and SASEGT.

This clonotype was found many times. Compared with germline, one end of the junction differs, possibly owing to a read error. The chain carries TRBV29-1 and TRBJ2-3; D may be TRBD2 (6 bases). The CDR3 runs 15 residues. Germline assignment: CDR1 SQVTM and CDR2 ANQGSEA. The CDR3 DNA reads as TGCAGCGCTGAGGGCGGGGCCGGCATCACTGATACGCGGTATTTT. Its protein product is CSAEGGAGITDTRYF.

The V and J genes are TRBV5-1 and TRBJ2-5, with 14 nucleotides matching TRBD2. The trim removed 7 bases at V and 6 bases at J, leaving 11 bases unmatched. Germline-derived CDR1 and CDR2 are SGHRS and YFSETQ. The CDR3 runs to 16 residues. The CDR3 reads CASGSGLAGGIKTQYF. CDR3 in DNA: TGCGCCAGCGGCTCCGGACTAGCGGGAGGAATCAAGACCCAGTACTTC.

This clonotype was recorded many times. A junction end diverges from the germline sequence, so it may reflect a read error. The rearrangement links TRBV28 to TRBJ1-5, with D possibly matching TRBD1 (5 bases). This CDR3 comprises 14 residues. Per germline, CDR1 MDHEN and CDR2 SYDVKM. In nucleotides, the CDR3 is TGCGCCAGCAGTTTGACGGGGGGAACGCAGCCCCGGCATTTT. This encodes CASSLTGGTQPRHF.

Note on this clonotype: A junction end diverges from the germline sequence, so it may reflect a read error. V usage is TRBV11-3 and J usage is TRBJ1-1; D is undetermined. This CDR3 contains 13 residues. Germline-derived CDR1 and CDR2 are SGHNT and YENEEA. The CDR3 DNA follows: TGTGTCATCAGCTTAGCAGTTAACACTGAAGCTATCTTT. This codes for CVISLAVNTEAIF.

This clonotype was detected ten times or more. This chain links TRBV20-1 with TRBJ2-7; 8 bases align to TRBD2. The CDR3 covers 13 residues. Germline V gene lookup returns CDR1 DFQATT and CDR2 SNEGSKA (reference sequence). The CDR3 DNA reads TGCCATTCACGGGGACTAGACACCTACGAGCAGTACTTC. Protein: CHSRGLDTYEQYF.

About this clonotype itself: One end of the junction is discordant with germline, which a read error may explain. V gene TRBV28 combines with J gene TRBJ2-7; the D gene is possibly TRBD2 (6 bases). This CDR3 is built from 16 residues. CDR1 is MDHEN and CDR2 is SYDVKM in the germline V gene. CDR3 loop: CANSSPGQGGGYEQYF. The CDR3 DNA reads TGTGCCAACAGTTCTCCGGGGCAGGGAGGAGGCTACGAGCAGTACTTC.

With respect to this clonotype: The CDR3 does not end in the conserved phenylalanine or tryptophan, so this is likely a read error. The V call is TRBV10-2, the J call TRBJ1-2; no clear D. The CDR3 runs to 13 residues. Looked up from germline, CDR1 is WSHSY and CDR2 is SAAADI. CDR3: CVSSFLEDYGYTS. The CDR3 DNA reads as TGCGTCAGCAGTTTCCTAGAGGACTATGGCTACACCTCC.

In regard to this clonotype: The CDR3 does not close with the conserved phenylalanine or tryptophan, likely indicating a read error. The chain has TRBV12-3 or TRBV12-4 and TRBJ1-1; maybe TRBD1 (5 bases). The CDR3 runs to 14 residues. CDR3 sequence (DNA): TGTGCCAGTAGTTCGGCAGACAGAAACACTGAAGCTTTCTCT. Amino acids: CASSSADRNTEAFS.

The chain is built from TRBV30 and TRBJ2-3, with TRBD2 as a possible D gene (5 bases). The CDR3 extends over 15 amino acids. Per the germline V gene, CDR1 is GTSNPN and CDR2 is SVGIG (reference sequence). V shed 1 base and J shed 0 bases, with 11 bases lying between them. CDR3 sequence reads: CAWSAKLVSTDTQYF. CDR3 DNA sequence: TGTGCCTGGAGTGCCAAACTAGTTAGCACAGATACGCAGTATTTT.

The V and J genes are TRBV28 and TRBJ2-7, with 8 nucleotides matching TRBD1. This CDR3 has 15 amino acids. CDR1 MDHEN and CDR2 SYDVKM come from the germline V gene. V lost 6 bases and J lost 5; bases outside the gene matches: 12. The CDR3 is CASSPVTGGINEQYF. The CDR3 DNA sequence: TGTGCCAGCAGCCCCGTTACAGGGGGAATCAACGAGCAGTACTTC.

For this clonotype: A read error is likely, as this CDR3 ends without the conserved phenylalanine or tryptophan. This rearrangement joins TRBV11-2 to TRBJ1-6, with D possibly TRBD1 on 5 matching bases. The CDR3 runs to 15 residues. The germline V gene encodes CDR1 SGHAT and CDR2 FQNNGV. With 5 bases removed from V and 7 bases from J, the gap between germline ends came to 15 bases. Here the CDR3 DNA reads TGTGCCAGCAGCCAAGGGCAGGGAGCGAATTCACCCCTCCACTAT. Translated: CASSQGQGANSPLHY.